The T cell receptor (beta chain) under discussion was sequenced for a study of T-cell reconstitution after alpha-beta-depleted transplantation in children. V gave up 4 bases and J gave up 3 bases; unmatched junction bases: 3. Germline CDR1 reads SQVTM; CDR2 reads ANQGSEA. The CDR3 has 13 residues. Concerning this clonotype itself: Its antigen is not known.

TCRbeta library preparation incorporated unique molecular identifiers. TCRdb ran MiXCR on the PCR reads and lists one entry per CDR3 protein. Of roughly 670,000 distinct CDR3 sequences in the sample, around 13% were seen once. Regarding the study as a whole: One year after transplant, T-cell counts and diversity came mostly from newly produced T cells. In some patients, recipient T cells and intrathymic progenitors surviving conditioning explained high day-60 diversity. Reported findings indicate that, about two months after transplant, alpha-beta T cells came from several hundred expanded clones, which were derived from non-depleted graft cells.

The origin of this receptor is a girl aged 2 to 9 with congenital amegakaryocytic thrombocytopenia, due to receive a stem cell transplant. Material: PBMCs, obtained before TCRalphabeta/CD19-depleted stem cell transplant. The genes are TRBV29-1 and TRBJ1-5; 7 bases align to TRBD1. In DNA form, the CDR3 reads TGCAGCGTTGGTCAGGGGGTCAATCAGCCCCAGCATTTT. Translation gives CSVGQGVNQPQHF. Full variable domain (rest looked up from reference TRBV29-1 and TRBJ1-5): SAVISQKPSRDICQRGTSLTIQCQVDSQVTMMFWYRQQPGQSLTLIATANQGSEATYESGFVIDKFPISRPNLTFSTLTVSNMSPEDSSIYLCSVGQGVNQPQHFGDGTRLSIL.